These T cell receptor beta chains were read from a single sample in a study of cytomegalovirus exposure and HLA in healthy donors. Using immunoSEQ multiplex PCR, the repertoire was profiled, and TCRdb retains in-frame clones only, with some absent. Here the sample spans about 140,000 clones, around 73% being singletons. Sequencing was performed on PBMCs. These receptors were obtained from a female donor in good health and CMV-seronegative. Each CDR3 is given with its conserved first and last residue. D genes are given only for firm matches. Where a row states a size, it is once, few, many or the class of an expanded clone; other rows omit it.

V	D	size	J	DNA	CDR3
TRBV28	-	-	TRBJ2-2	TGTGCCAGCGGGGGGGGGCTTGGGATGGAAACCGGGGAGCTGTTTTTT	CASGGGLGMETGELFF
TRBV6-1	TRBD2	-	TRBJ2-1	TGTGCCAGCAGCGACCTAGCGGGAGGAGGCCATGAGCAGTTCTTC	CASSDLAGGGHEQFF
TRBV25-1	TRBD2	-	TRBJ2-3	TGTGCCAGCAGTGAAAGTAAGAGGCTAGCGGGAATCGCAGATACGCAGTATTTT	CASSESKRLAGIADTQYF
TRBV5-1	TRBD1	few	TRBJ1-1	TGCGCCAGCAGCTTGGTTGGCAGGGGGTACACTGAAGCTTTCTTT	CASSLVGRGYTEAFF
TRBV29-1	TRBD2	-	TRBJ2-1	TGCAGCGTTGTTGCTAGCGGGGCATACAATGAGCAGTTCTTC	CSVVASGAYNEQFF
TRBV9	-	-	TRBJ2-7	TGTGCCAGCAGCGTAGATCCAGTCTCCTACGAGCAGTACTTC	CASSVDPVSYEQYF
TRBV2	TRBD1	-	TRBJ1-1	TGTGCCAGCAGTTCCGGGACAGAGAACACTGAAGCTTTCTTT	CASSSGTENTEAFF
TRBV19	-	few	TRBJ1-1	TGTGCCAGTAGTGCTACAGGGCGATCTGAAGCTTTCTTT	CASSATGRSEAFF
TRBV15	TRBD2	-	TRBJ2-1	TGTGCCACCAGCAGAGGACTAGCGAATGAGCAGTTCTTC	CATSRGLANEQFF
TRBV15	TRBD1	few	TRBJ2-1	TGTGCCACCAGCAGAGCCCGTGAAGGGACAGGGTCCTACAATGAGCAGTTCTTC	CATSRAREGTGSYNEQFF
TRBV7-8	TRBD1	-	TRBJ2-5	TGTGCCAGCAGCTTCGGACAGGGGGCAGAGACCCAGTACTTC	CASSFGQGAETQYF
TRBV7-9	TRBD1	-	TRBJ2-7	TGTGCCAGCAGCTTAGTCGCGACAGGGCAAACCTACGAGCAGTACTTC	CASSLVATGQTYEQYF
TRBV27	-	-	TRBJ1-2	TGTGCCAGCAGTCCTCGCTTGAGGTATGGCTACACCTTC	CASSPRLRYGYTF
TRBV2	TRBD1	-	TRBJ1-1	TGTGCCAGCAGGGGGTCAAGACAGGGTTGGACTGAAGCTTTCTTT	CASRGSRQGWTEAFF
TRBV7-8	-	once	TRBJ2-7	TGTGCCAGCAGCTGGAGTACAGGGAGCTCCTACGAGCAGTACTTC	CASSWSTGSSYEQYF
TRBV6-5	-	few	TRBJ1-1	TGTGCCAGCAGTCTCAGGCTGGGAGGCACTGAAGCTTTCTTT	CASSLRLGGTEAFF
TRBV28	-	-	TRBJ2-5	TGTGCCAGCAGTTTGTACGGGAGCGGACAGACCCAGTACTTC	CASSLYGSGQTQYF
TRBV11-2	TRBD2	-	TRBJ2-2	TGTGCCAGCAGCTTAGATGGGGTTTCGCGGGGGGGCAACACCGGGGAGCTGTTTTTT	CASSLDGVSRGGNTGELFF
TRBV5-5	-	-	TRBJ2-5	TGTGCCAGCAGTCTAACAGAACAAGAGACCCAGTACTTC	CASSLTEQETQYF
TRBV7-9	TRBD1	-	TRBJ2-6	TGTGCCAGCAGCTTTCCTGCAGGGGGCGGCGGGGCCAACGTCCTGACTTTC	CASSFPAGGGGANVLTF
TRBV28	TRBD1	-	TRBJ1-4	TGTGCCAGCAGTTCGGACAGGAATAATGAAAAACTGTTTTTT	CASSSDRNNEKLFF
TRBV29-1	-	-	TRBJ1-1	TGCAGCGTTGTCGGCCTAGAGGCTGAAGCTTTCTTT	CSVVGLEAEAFF
TRBV29-1	-	-	TRBJ1-2	TGCAGCGTTCGGGTTAACTATGGCTACACCTTC	CSVRVNYGYTF
TRBV11-2	TRBD1	-	TRBJ2-1	TGTGCCAGCAGCCAAAGACAGGGGGCGCGCGATGAGCAGTTCTTC	CASSQRQGARDEQFF
TRBV7-2	TRBD1	-	TRBJ1-4	TGTGCCAGCAGCCCCTGGACAGGGGATGAAAAACTGTTTTTT	CASSPWTGDEKLFF
TRBV28	-	-	TRBJ2-2	TGTGCCAGCAGTTTTCTCAGCGACACCGGGGAGCTGTTTTTT	CASSFLSDTGELFF
TRBV6-1	TRBD1	-	TRBJ1-1	TGTGCCAGCAGCAAACGACAGGGCAACACTGAAGCTTTCTTT	CASSKRQGNTEAFF
TRBV4-2	TRBD2	-	TRBJ2-3	TGTGCCAGCAGCCAAGGCGGGGGGGAAGCAGATACGCAGTATTTT	CASSQGGGEADTQYF
TRBV5-1	-	-	TRBJ2-1	TGCGCCAGCAGCTTGGTCGGACAGTCCTACAATGAGCAGTTCTTC	CASSLVGQSYNEQFF